These T cell receptor beta chains were read from a single sample in a study of cytomegalovirus exposure and HLA in healthy donors. Clones were read by immunoSEQ multiplex PCR, and TCRdb kept only the in-frame ones, dropping some. The sample carries about 97,000 clones, 81% recorded once. Specimen: PBMCs. These receptors were obtained from a man aged 35 to 55 in good health and CMV-seropositive. Each CDR3 is given with its conserved first and last residue. D genes are given only for firm matches. Some rows mark clone size as missing; the rest say once, few, many or name a class of expanded clone.

v_call,clone_size,d_call,j_call,cdr3_nt,cdr3_aa
TRBV10-3,few,-,TRBJ1-2,TGTGCCATCAGTGAGTCTGCTGGGCCTGGGTATGGCTACACCTTC,CAISESAGPGYGYTF
TRBV4-1,-,TRBD1,TRBJ2-7,TGCGCCAGCAGTCTTAGCCGTGGACAGGCGGCCTACGAGCAGTACTTC,CASSLSRGQAAYEQYF
TRBV30,-,TRBD1,TRBJ2-4,TGTGCCTGGAGTCTGGACAGGGGTGACATTCAGTACTTC,CAWSLDRGDIQYF
TRBV19,-,-,TRBJ1-5,TGTGCCAGTAAAATAGGGGGAAGCAATCAGCCCCAGCATTTT,CASKIGGSNQPQHF
TRBV19,-,-,TRBJ1-2,TGTGCCAGTAGTATCGGGACACTCACACATGGCTACACCTTC,CASSIGTLTHGYTF
TRBV9,-,-,TRBJ2-5,TGTGCCAGCAGCGTAGAAGGCAGGCAAGAGACCCAGTACTTC,CASSVEGRQETQYF
TRBV18,-,TRBD2,TRBJ2-7,TGTGCCAGCTCTCTAACTAGCGGGAGTTCCTACGAGCAGTACTTC,CASSLTSGSSYEQYF
TRBV25-1,-,-,TRBJ2-2,TGTGCCAGCAGTGAAGTCAGGGGACGGTACACCGGGGAGCTGTTTTTT,CASSEVRGRYTGELFF
TRBV28,once,-,TRBJ1-2,TGTGCCAGCAGTTTACGCGGTTATGGCTACACCTTC,CASSLRGYGYTF
TRBV7-9,-,TRBD2,TRBJ2-2,TGTGCCAGCAGCTTAGAGACTAGCGGGAGAACCGGGGAGCTGTTTTTT,CASSLETSGRTGELFF
TRBV2,few,TRBD1,TRBJ2-1,TGTGCCAGCAGACCTCCAGGACAGGGTATCTTTATGGGCTACAATGAGCAGTTCTTC,CASRPPGQGIFMGYNEQFF
TRBV4-1,-,-,TRBJ1-5,TGCGCCAGCAGCCAAGAGTCCGCCTATAGCAATCAGCCCCAGCATTTT,CASSQESAYSNQPQHF
TRBV12-5,-,-,TRBJ2-1,TGTGCTAGTGGTTTGGTAGGAGTTTATCATGAGCAGTTCTTC,CASGLVGVYHEQFF
TRBV2,-,-,TRBJ2-1,TGTGCCAGCAGCTTACAGGGACGCCATGAGCAGTTCTTC,CASSLQGRHEQFF
TRBV2,-,TRBD2,TRBJ2-7,TGTGCCAGCAGTGAGGGGGGAGCGGGATCGGGAAACGAGCAGTACTTC,CASSEGGAGSGNEQYF
TRBV19,-,-,TRBJ1-2,TGTGCCAGTAGTGCCGGCGGGGGGCTCGGCTACACCTTC,CASSAGGGLGYTF
TRBV5-4,-,-,TRBJ1-3,TGTGCCAGCAGCCCAACTGGGCAGATTGGAAACACCATATATTTT,CASSPTGQIGNTIYF
TRBV9,-,TRBD2,TRBJ2-1,TGTGCCAGCAGCGGAGGGGCTAGCGGCTACTACAATGAGCAGTTCTTC,CASSGGASGYYNEQFF
TRBV10-2,-,-,TRBJ2-7,TGCGCCACCCGCACGCAGGGGACCTTTTACGAGCAGTACTTC,CATRTQGTFYEQYF
TRBV7-7,-,-,TRBJ2-1,TGTGCTAGCAGCCCCGGTACTAGCAGACTCAATGAGCAGTTCTTC,CASSPGTSRLNEQFF
TRBV7-2,-,TRBD2,TRBJ2-3,TGTGCCAGCATCCCCCGGGGGGCGGGGGGGCGGGATACGCAGTATTTT,CASIPRGAGGRDTQYF
TRBV6-5,few,-,TRBJ2-7,TGTGCCAGCAGTTACTCGACGGCCGGACAGTACGAGCAGTACTTC,CASSYSTAGQYEQYF
TRBV10-2,-,TRBD1,TRBJ2-5,TGCGCCAGCAGTGAGGACAGGGGGCGCGGGGAGACCCAGTACTTC,CASSEDRGRGETQYF
TRBV4-1,-,TRBD1,TRBJ2-7,TGCGCCAGCAGCCAAGATAGGGGGCCCCCTTTGGACGAGCAGTACTTC,CASSQDRGPPLDEQYF
TRBV28,-,-,TRBJ1-1,TGTGCCAGCACCCACGATGCGCGTTTAGCTTTCTTT,CASTHDARLAFF
TRBV30,-,-,TRBJ1-1,TGTGCCTGGAAGGCTCGGGTCCCAAATACTGAAGCTTTCTTT,CAWKARVPNTEAFF
TRBV28,once,TRBD1,TRBJ1-5,TGTGCCAGCTCCAACAGGGGTAGTCAGCCCCAGCATTTT,CASSNRGSQPQHF
TRBV18,-,TRBD2,TRBJ2-5,TGTGCCAGCTCACCGGGTCTGGCGGGAGGGCCGAGTGAGCAGTACTTC,CASSPGLAGGPSEQYF
TRBV7-9,-,-,TRBJ2-3,TGTGCCAGCAGCTTTAGCGGAGGGGATACGCAGTATTTT,CASSFSGGDTQYF
TRBV20-1,few,-,TRBJ2-7,TGCAGTGCGAGGCTGTACTACGAGCAGTACTTC,CSARLYYEQYF
TRBV11-2,-,-,TRBJ2-1,TGTGCCAGCAGACTAGAGCCGGTCAGGAATGAGCAGTTCTTC,CASRLEPVRNEQFF
TRBV6-6,-,TRBD2,TRBJ2-1,TGTGCCAGCAGTCCCTCCGGGGGGGGGCGGAATGAGCAGTTCTTC,CASSPSGGGRNEQFF
TRBV19,-,TRBD1,TRBJ2-7,TGTGCCAGTACACCGGGACAGGCTTCAGACGAGCAGTACTTC,CASTPGQASDEQYF
TRBV10-3,-,TRBD1,TRBJ1-5,TGTGCCATCATTGGACAGGGGGACCCCATGGGGGGTCAGCCCCAGCATTTT,CAIIGQGDPMGGQPQHF
TRBV7-8,-,-,TRBJ1-1,TGTGCCAGCAGCTTAGATCAGGTTGCGGGCACTGAAGCTTTCTTT,CASSLDQVAGTEAFF
TRBV5-8,-,-,TRBJ1-2,TGTGCCAGCAGCTACCGACAGGTCTTTGGCTACACCTTC,CASSYRQVFGYTF
TRBV7-6,-,TRBD1,TRBJ1-1,TGTGCCAGCAGCGCCTACCAGGGGGTGACCACTGAAGCTTTCTTT,CASSAYQGVTTEAFF
TRBV4-2,-,TRBD2,TRBJ2-3,TGTGCCAGCAGCCCAAGATTGGTAGCGGGGAGCACAGATACGCAGTATTTT,CASSPRLVAGSTDTQYF
TRBV2,-,TRBD2,TRBJ2-7,TGTGCCAGCAGTGGGACTAGCGGAGGCTCCTACGAGCAGTACTTC,CASSGTSGGSYEQYF
TRBV5-4,-,-,TRBJ1-1,TGTGCCAGCAGCTCGGACAGAGGGACCACTGAAGCTTTCTTT,CASSSDRGTTEAFF
TRBV15,-,TRBD1,TRBJ1-5,TGTGCCACCAGCAGAGATCCAGGGGGCAGACAGCCCCAGCATTTT,CATSRDPGGRQPQHF
TRBV2,-,-,TRBJ2-3,TGTGCCAGCAGTGAAAAGTTTGGCTCAGATACGCAGTATTTT,CASSEKFGSDTQYF
TRBV11-2,-,TRBD1,TRBJ1-6,TGTGCCAGCAGGGGACAGTCTGGGTCACCCCTCCACTTT,CASRGQSGSPLHF
TRBV28,-,-,TRBJ1-1,TGTGCCAGCAGTCAAAACTTGGAGGCTGAAGCTTTCTTT,CASSQNLEAEAFF
TRBV5-4,-,TRBD2,TRBJ2-5,TGTGCCAGCAGTAAACTAGCGGGGTTTCAAGAGACCCAGTACTTC,CASSKLAGFQETQYF
TRBV20-1,-,-,TRBJ2-7,TGCAGTGCTAGATCGGGGTTCGAGCAGTACTTC,CSARSGFEQYF
TRBV6-5,-,-,TRBJ1-1,TGTGCCAGCAGCAGCCCCCCCGCGGAGGCTTTCTTT,CASSSPPAEAFF
TRBV6-5,-,-,TRBJ1-6,TGTGCCAGCAGAATACAGGATTCACCCCTCCACTTT,CASRIQDSPLHF
TRBV15,-,-,TRBJ2-3,TGTGCCACCAGCAGGGAGACAGGAACGCAGTATTTT,CATSRETGTQYF
TRBV28,-,-,TRBJ1-1,TGTGCCAGCAGTCTCGGGGCGGGGAACAAGCTTGAAGCTTTCTTT,CASSLGAGNKLEAFF
TRBV11-3,-,TRBD2,TRBJ2-1,TGTGCCAGCAGCTTAGAGAGCGGGAGCAGGCACAATGAGCAGTTCTTC,CASSLESGSRHNEQFF
TRBV5-6,-,TRBD2,TRBJ2-7,TGTGCCAGCAGCCGACTAGCGGACTCCTACGAGCAGTACTTC,CASSRLADSYEQYF
TRBV6-1,-,-,TRBJ2-1,TGTGCCAGCAGTTCAATTCACAGGAATGAGCAGTTCTTC,CASSSIHRNEQFF
TRBV4-2,few,TRBD2,TRBJ2-3,TGTGCCAGCAGCCAAGGGCTAGCGGGCGCAGATACGCAGTATTTT,CASSQGLAGADTQYF
TRBV4-2,-,TRBD2,TRBJ2-3,TGTGCCAGCAGCCAGCGACTTACTAGCGGGAGGGCCTCAGATACGCAGTATTTT,CASSQRLTSGRASDTQYF
TRBV28,-,TRBD2,TRBJ2-3,TGTGCCAGCAGTACTAGCGGCACGAGCACAGATACGCAGTATTTT,CASSTSGTSTDTQYF
TRBV11-3,-,TRBD1,TRBJ1-1,TGTGCCAGCAGCTTAACTACAGGGGACACTGAAGCTTTCTTT,CASSLTTGDTEAFF
TRBV9,-,-,TRBJ1-2,TGTGCCAGCAGCCCTGACTCCCTAAACTATGGCTACACCTTC,CASSPDSLNYGYTF